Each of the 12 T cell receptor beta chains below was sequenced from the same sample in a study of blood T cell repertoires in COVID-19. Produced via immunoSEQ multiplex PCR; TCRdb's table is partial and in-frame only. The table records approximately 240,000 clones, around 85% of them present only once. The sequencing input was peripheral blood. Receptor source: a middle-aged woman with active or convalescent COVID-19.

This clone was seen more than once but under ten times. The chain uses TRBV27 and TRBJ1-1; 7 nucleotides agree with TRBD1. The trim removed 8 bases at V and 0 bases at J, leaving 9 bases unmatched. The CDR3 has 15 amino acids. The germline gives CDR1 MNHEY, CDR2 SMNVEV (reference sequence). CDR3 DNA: TGTGCCAGCGGATGGGACAGACTAATGAACACTGAAGCTTTCTTT. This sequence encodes CASGWDRLMNTEAFF.

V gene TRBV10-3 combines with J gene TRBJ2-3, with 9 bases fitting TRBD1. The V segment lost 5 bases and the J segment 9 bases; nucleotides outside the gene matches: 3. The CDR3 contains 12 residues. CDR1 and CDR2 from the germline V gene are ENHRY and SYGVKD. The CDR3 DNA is TGTGCCATCAGTAGGGACAGGGACACGCAGTATTTT. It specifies CAISRDRDTQYF.

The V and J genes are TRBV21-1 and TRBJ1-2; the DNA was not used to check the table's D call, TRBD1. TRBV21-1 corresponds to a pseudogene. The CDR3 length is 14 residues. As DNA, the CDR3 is TGTGCCAGCATTCCAGCTACAGGGAACTATGGCTACACCTTC. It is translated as CASIPATGNYGYTF.

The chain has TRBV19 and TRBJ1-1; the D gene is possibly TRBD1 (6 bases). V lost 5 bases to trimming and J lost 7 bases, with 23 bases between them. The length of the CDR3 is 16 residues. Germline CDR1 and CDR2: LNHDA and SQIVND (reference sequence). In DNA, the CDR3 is TGTGCCAGTAGTTCAACAGGGCCTGGTGGGAGGGATGAAGCTTTCTTT. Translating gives CASSSTGPGGRDEAFF. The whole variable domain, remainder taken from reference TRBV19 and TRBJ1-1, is DGGITQSPKYLFRKEGQNVTLSCEQNLNHDAMYWYRQDPGQGLRLIYYSQIVNDFQKGDIAEGYSVSREKKESFPLTVTSAQKNPTAFYLCASSSTGPGGRDEAFFGQGTRLTVV.

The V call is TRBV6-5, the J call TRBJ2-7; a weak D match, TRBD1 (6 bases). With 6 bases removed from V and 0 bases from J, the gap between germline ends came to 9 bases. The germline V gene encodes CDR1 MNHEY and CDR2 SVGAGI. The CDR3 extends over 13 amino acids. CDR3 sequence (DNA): TGTGCCAGCAGCCCGGACAGCTCCTACGAGCAGTACTTC. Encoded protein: CASSPDSSYEQYF.

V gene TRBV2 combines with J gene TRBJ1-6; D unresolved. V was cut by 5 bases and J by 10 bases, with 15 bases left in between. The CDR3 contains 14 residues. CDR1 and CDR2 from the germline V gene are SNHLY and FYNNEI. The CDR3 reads CASSLQSRGSPLHF. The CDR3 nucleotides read TGTGCCAGCAGTTTACAGAGTAGAGGGTCACCCCTCCACTTT.

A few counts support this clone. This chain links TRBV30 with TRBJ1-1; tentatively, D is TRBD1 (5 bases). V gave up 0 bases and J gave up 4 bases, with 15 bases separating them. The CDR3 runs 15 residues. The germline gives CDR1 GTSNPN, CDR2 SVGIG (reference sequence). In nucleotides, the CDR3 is TGTGCCTGGAGTGTATGGGCTGCGGGGGTCACTGAAGCTTTCTTT. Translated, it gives CAWSVWAAGVTEAFF.

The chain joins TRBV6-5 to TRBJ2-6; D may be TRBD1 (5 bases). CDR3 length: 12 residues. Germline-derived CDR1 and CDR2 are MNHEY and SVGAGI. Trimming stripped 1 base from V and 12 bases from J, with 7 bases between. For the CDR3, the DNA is TGTGCCAGCAGTTACTTACAGGCCGTCCTGACTTTC. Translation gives CASSYLQAVLTF.

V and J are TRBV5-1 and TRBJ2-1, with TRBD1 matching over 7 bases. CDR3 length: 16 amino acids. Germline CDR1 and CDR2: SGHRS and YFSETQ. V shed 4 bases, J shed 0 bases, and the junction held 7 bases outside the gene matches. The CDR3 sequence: CASSTYRGVSYNEQFF. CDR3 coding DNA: TGCGCCAGCAGCACCTACAGGGGTGTCTCCTACAATGAGCAGTTCTTC. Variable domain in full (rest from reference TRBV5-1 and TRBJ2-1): KAGVTQTPRYLIKTRGQQVTLSCSPISGHRSVSWYQQTPGQGLQFLFEYFSETQRNKGNFPGRFSGRQFSNSRSEMNVSTLELGDSALYLCASSTYRGVSYNEQFFGPGTRLTVL.

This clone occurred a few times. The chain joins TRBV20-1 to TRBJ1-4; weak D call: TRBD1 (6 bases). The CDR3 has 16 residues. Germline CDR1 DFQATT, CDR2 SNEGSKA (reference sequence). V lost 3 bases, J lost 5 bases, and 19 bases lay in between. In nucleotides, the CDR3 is TGCAGTGCTAGTCCCACGACAGGAATGGGGAATGAAAAACTGTTTTTT. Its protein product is CSASPTTGMGNEKLFF.

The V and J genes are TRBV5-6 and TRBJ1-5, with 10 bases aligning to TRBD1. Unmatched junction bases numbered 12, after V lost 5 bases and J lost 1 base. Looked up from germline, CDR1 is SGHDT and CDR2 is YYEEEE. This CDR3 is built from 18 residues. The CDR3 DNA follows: TGTGCCAGCAGTATCGCTCCGGGACAGGGGACGAGCAATCAGCCCCAGCATTTT. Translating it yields CASSIAPGQGTSNQPQHF. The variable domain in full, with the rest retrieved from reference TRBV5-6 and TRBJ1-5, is DAGVTQSPTHLIKTRGQQVTLRCSPKSGHDTVSWYQQALGQGPQFIFQYYEEEERQRGNFPDRFSGHQFPNYSSELNVNALLLGDSALYLCASSIAPGQGTSNQPQHFGDGTRLSIL.

CDR3 region: CASSGAGQPQHF. CDR3 sequence (DNA): TGTGCCAGCAGCGGCGCGGGCCAGCCCCAGCATTTT. The rearrangement uses TRBV11-2 and TRBJ1-5; no firm D call. In germline, CDR1 is SGHAT, CDR2 FQNNGV. Deletions cut 5 bases from V and 7 bases from J, with 9 bases between. This CDR3 has 12 amino acids. Filled out from reference TRBV11-2 and TRBJ1-5, the complete variable domain reads EAGVAQSPRYKIIEKRQSVAFWCNPISGHATLYWYQQILGQGPKLLIQFQNNGVVDDSQLPKDRFSAERLKGVDSTLKIQPAKLEDSAVYLCASSGAGQPQHFGDGTRLSIL.